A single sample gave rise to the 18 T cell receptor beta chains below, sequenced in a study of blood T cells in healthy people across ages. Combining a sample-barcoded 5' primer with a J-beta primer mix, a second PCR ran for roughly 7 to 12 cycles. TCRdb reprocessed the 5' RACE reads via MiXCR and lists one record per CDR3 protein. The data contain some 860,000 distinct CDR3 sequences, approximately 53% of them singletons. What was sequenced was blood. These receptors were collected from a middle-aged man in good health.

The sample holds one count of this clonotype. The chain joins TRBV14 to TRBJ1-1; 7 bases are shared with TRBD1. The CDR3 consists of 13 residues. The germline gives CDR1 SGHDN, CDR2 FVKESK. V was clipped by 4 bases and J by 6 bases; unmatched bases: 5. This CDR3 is CASSRRQGSEAFF. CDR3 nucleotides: TGTGCCAGCAGCCGCCGACAGGGATCTGAAGCTTTCTTT. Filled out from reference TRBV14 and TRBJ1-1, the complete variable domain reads EAGVTQFPSHSVIEKGQTVTLRCDPISGHDNLYWYRRVMGKEIKFLLHFVKESKQDESGMPNNRFLAERTGGTYSTLKVQPAELEDSGVYFCASSRRQGSEAFFGQGTRLTVV.

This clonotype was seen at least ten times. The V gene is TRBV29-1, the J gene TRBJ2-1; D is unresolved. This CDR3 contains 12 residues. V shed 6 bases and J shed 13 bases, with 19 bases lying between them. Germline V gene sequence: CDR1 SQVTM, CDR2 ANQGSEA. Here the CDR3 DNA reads TGCAGCGTCGATGGCTTAGTTGATGTTCAGTTCTTC. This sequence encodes CSVDGLVDVQFF.

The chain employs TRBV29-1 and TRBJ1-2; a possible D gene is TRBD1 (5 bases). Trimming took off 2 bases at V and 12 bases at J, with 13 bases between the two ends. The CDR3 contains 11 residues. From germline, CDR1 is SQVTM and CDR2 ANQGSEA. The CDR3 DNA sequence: TGCAGCGTTGAAAATCAGGGAGTGGACACCTTC. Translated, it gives CSVENQGVDTF.

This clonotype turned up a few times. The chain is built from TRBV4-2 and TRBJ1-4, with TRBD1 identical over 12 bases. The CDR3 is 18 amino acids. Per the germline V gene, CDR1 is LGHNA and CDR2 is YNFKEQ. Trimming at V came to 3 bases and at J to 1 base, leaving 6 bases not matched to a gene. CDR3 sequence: CASSQTRDRGLTNEKLFF. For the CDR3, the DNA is TGTGCCAGCAGCCAGACGCGGGACAGGGGGCTAACTAATGAAAAACTGTTTTTT.

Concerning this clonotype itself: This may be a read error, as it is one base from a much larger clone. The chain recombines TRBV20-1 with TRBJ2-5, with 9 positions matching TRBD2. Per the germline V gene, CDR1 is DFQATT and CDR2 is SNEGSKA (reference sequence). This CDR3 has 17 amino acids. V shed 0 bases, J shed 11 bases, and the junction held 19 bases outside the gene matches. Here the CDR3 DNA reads TGCAGTGCTAGAGATGGGACTAGCCCTGATGTATTCGATGAGCAGTACTTC. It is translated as CSARDGTSPDVFDEQYF.

CDR3 nucleotide sequence: TGTGCCAGCAGCAACCCAGTGGAAGGCGTCGGGGGCCACACAGATACGCAGTATTTT. It yields the protein CASSNPVEGVGGHTDTQYF. This chain links TRBV3-1 with TRBJ2-3; D is tentatively TRBD1 or TRBD2 (6 bases each). The CDR3 runs 19 residues. Per the germline V gene, CDR1 is LGHDT and CDR2 is YNNKEL (reference sequence). Trimming took off 5 bases at V and 2 bases at J, with 26 bases between the two ends.

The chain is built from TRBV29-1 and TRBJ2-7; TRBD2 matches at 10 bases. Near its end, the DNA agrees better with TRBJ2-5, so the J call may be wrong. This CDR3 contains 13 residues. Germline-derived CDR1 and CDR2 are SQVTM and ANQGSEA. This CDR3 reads CSVGASGSETQYF. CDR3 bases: TGCAGCGTTGGGGCTAGCGGGAGTGAGACCCAGTACTTC.

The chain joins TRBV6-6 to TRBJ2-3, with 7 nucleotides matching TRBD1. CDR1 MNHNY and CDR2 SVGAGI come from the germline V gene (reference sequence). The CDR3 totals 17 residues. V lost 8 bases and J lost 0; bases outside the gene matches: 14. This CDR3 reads CASPPGMGRGSTDTQYF. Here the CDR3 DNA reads TGTGCCAGCCCCCCTGGGATGGGCAGGGGGAGCACAGATACGCAGTATTTT.

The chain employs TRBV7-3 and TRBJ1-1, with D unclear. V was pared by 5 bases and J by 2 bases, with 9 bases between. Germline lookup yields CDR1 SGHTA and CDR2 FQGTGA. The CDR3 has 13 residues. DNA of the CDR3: TGTGCCAGCAGCCCTGACCTAAACACTGAAGCTTTCTTT. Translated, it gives CASSPDLNTEAFF.

CDR3 residues: CAWRKRTGGIVDTQYF. In DNA form, the CDR3 reads TGTGCCTGGAGAAAACGGACAGGGGGCATCGTAGATACGCAGTATTTT. The chain has TRBV30 and TRBJ2-3; 11 nucleotides match TRBD1. CDR3 length equals 16 residues. The V gene end was trimmed by 3 bases and the J gene end by 5 bases; junction bases not matched to a gene: 10. The V gene's germline CDR1 is GTSNPN and CDR2 SVGIG (reference sequence).

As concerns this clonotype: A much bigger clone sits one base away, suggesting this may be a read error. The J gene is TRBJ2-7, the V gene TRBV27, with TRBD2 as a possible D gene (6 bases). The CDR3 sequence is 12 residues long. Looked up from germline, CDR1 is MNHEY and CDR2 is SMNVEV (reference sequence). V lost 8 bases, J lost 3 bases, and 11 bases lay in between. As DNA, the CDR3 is TGTGCCAGCCGTGGGGACTTCTACGAGCAGTACTTC. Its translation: CASRGDFYEQYF.

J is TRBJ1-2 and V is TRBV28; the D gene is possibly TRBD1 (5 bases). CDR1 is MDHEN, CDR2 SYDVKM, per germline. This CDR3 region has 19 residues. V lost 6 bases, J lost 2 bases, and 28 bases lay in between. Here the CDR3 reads CASRSRFGRGSGTNYGYTF. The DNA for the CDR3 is TGTGCCAGCAGGTCCCGGTTCGGTCGGGGGTCAGGGACCAACTATGGCTACACCTTC.

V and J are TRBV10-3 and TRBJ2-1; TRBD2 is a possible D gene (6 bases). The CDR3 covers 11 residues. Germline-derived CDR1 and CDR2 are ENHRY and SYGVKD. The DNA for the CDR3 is TGTGCGACCGTAGCGGACAATGAGCAGTTCTTC. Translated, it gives CATVADNEQFF.

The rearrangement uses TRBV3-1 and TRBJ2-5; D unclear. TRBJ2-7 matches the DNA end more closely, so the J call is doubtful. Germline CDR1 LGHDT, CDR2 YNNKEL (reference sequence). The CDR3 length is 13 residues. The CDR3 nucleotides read TGTGCCAGCAGCCTCTACCGCGCGAACGAGCAGTACTTC. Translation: CASSLYRANEQYF.

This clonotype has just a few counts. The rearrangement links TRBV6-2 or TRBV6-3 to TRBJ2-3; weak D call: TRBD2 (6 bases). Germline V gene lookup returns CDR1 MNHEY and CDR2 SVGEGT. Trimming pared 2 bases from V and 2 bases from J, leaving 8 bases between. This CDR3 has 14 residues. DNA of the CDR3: TGTGCCAGCAGTTACGCGGGGATCACAGATACGCAGTATTTT. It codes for CASSYAGITDTQYF.

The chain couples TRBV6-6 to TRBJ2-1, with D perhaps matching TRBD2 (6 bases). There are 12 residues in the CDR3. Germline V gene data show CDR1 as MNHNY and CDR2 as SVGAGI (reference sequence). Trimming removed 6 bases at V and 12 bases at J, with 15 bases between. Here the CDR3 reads CASSPQDYLQFF. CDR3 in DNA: TGTGCCAGCAGCCCTCAGGACTATCTGCAGTTCTTC.

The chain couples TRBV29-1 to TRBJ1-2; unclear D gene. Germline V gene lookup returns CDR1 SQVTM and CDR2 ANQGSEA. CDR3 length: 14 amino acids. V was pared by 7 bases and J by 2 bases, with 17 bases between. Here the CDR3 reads CSAERGTSNYGYTF. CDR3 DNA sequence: TGCAGCGCTGAGCGTGGCACCTCCAACTATGGCTACACCTTC.

DNA for the CDR3: TGTGCCAGCAGTATACAGGGTACTGAAGCTTTCTTT. Translation gives CASSIQGTEAFF. The chain is built from TRBV7-9 and TRBJ1-1, with D possibly being TRBD1 (6 bases). The CDR3 length is 12 residues. CDR1 SEHNR and CDR2 FQNEAQ come from the germline V gene (reference sequence). Trimming removed 6 bases at V and 5 bases at J, with 10 bases between.